Listed below are T cell receptor beta chains from one sample, sequenced in a study of PD-1 blockade in classical Hodgkin lymphoma. TCRdb keeps only in-frame clones here, not all; method: immunoSEQ multiplex PCR. The data contain roughly 96,000 clones, 75% to 90% of them seen just once; the ten biggest clones take up about 10%. The sequencing here drew on peripheral blood mononuclear cells (PBMCs), taken before the second cycle of nivolumab. Receptors were obtained from a human donor with classical Hodgkin lymphoma. CDR3s include the opening cysteine and the closing phenylalanine or tryptophan. Fields, in order: D gene, J gene, CDR3 length, clone size, V gene, CDR3 protein, CDR3 DNA. The D gene is left open where the match is weak. Clone size is stated in some rows and not others, as once, few, many or a class when expanded.

>TRBD2|TRBJ2-7|15|.|TRBV28
CASSLMRLAGDEQYF
TGTGCCAGCAGTTTAATGCGACTAGCGGGAGACGAGCAGTACTTC
>TRBD2|TRBJ2-2|18|.|TRBV19
CASSPHPGLAGGTGELFF
TGTGCCAGTAGTCCCCACCCCGGACTAGCGGGAGGGACCGGGGAGCTGTTTTTT
>TRBD1|TRBJ1-1|13|.|TRBV10-2
CASSRDSRTEAFF
TGCGCCAGCAGTCGGGACAGCAGAACTGAAGCTTTCTTT
>TRBD1|TRBJ1-6|18|.|TRBV19
CASSTPPGTGRFYSPLHF
TGTGCCAGTAGTACGCCGCCTGGGACAGGGAGGTTTTATTCACCCCTCCACTTT
>.|TRBJ1-1|13|.|TRBV14
CASSHVSLAEAFF
TGTGCCAGCAGCCACGTCTCCCTTGCTGAAGCTTTCTTT
>.|TRBJ1-2|15|.|TRBV6-1
CASSERGRGWGGYTF
TGTGCCAGCAGTGAAAGGGGCAGAGGGTGGGGAGGCTACACCTTC
>.|TRBJ1-3|15|.|TRBV4-1
CASSQDSSSGNTIYF
TGCGCCAGCAGCCAGGACAGTAGCTCTGGAAACACCATATATTTT
>.|TRBJ2-4|13|few|TRBV30
CAWSVYSSGIQYF
TGTGCCTGGAGTGTATACTCCTCGGGCATTCAGTACTTC
>.|TRBJ2-2|15|.|TRBV5-4
CAVGSAGLDTGELFF
TGTGCCGTGGGGTCGGCAGGGCTGGACACCGGGGAGCTGTTTTTT
>TRBD1|TRBJ1-2|16|.|TRBV5-1
CASSLGVRGPRDGYTF
TGCGCCAGCAGCTTGGGGGTAAGGGGGCCCAGGGATGGCTACACCTTC
>.|TRBJ2-3|14|.|TRBV7-2
CASSSAPHTDTQYF
TGTGCCAGCAGCTCAGCGCCTCACACAGATACGCAGTATTTT
>TRBD2|TRBJ2-5|15|.|TRBV7-8
CASSLGWTSAETQYF
TGTGCCAGCAGCTTAGGGTGGACTAGCGCTGAGACCCAGTACTTC
>TRBD2|TRBJ2-7|15|.|TRBV4-1
CASSLNSGGTYEQYF
TGCGCCAGCAGCCTAAACAGCGGGGGAACCTACGAGCAGTACTTC